What follows are 32 T cell receptor beta chains derived from one specimen sequenced in a study of shared clonotypes between healthy human individuals. The data were produced by immunoSEQ multiplex PCR, yet TCRdb's version contains in-frame clones alone and is incomplete. The sample records 2 million to 2.5 million clones, 95% being singletons. The sequencing input was naive CD4+ T cells sorted from blood. Subset meaning: CD45RA+ positively selected. These receptors originate from a man between 18 and 35 years old in good health.

This chain connects TRBV5-4 to TRBJ2-3, with 10 bases matching TRBD2. The CDR3 is 14 residues long. With 2 bases clipped from V and 6 bases from J, the junction kept 3 bases outside the gene matches. Germline V gene sequence: CDR1 SGHNT, CDR2 YYREEE (reference sequence). The CDR3 reads CASSLRSGRDTQYF. DNA for the CDR3: TGTGCCAGCAGCTTACGTAGCGGGAGGGATACGCAGTATTTT. Full variable domain (remainder filled in from reference TRBV5-4 and TRBJ2-3): ETGVTQSPTHLIKTRGQQVTLRCSSQSGHNTVSWYQQALGQGPQFIFQYYREEENGRGNFPPRFSGLQFPNYSSELNVNALELDDSALYLCASSLRSGRDTQYFGPGTRLTVL.

The gene calls are TRBV6-6 and TRBJ1-2; no reliable D call. The germline V gene encodes CDR1 MNHNY and CDR2 SVGAGI (reference sequence). CDR3 length equals 11 residues. V dropped 7 bases and J dropped 8 bases, with 11 bases sitting between them. The CDR3 region is CASINGDGYTF. CDR3 in DNA: TGTGCCAGCATAAATGGTGACGGCTACACCTTC.

This chain links TRBV6-5 with TRBJ2-1, with D unclear. Per germline, CDR1 MNHEY and CDR2 SVGAGI. This CDR3 region has 13 residues. Deletions cut 6 bases from V and 9 bases from J, with 15 bases between. Here the CDR3 DNA reads TGTGCCAGCAGCCGGGCTCGTGGTAGTGAGCAGTTCTTC. It is translated as CASSRARGSEQFF.

The V and J genes are TRBV30 and TRBJ2-5; D is unresolved. The germline CDR1 and CDR2 sequences are GTSNPN and SVGIG (reference sequence). The ends were cut back, 2 bases at V and 7 bases at J, with 8 bases in the middle. The CDR3 consists of 11 residues. The CDR3: CAWSSRVTQYF. The CDR3 nucleotides are TGTGCCTGGAGTAGTAGGGTGACCCAGTACTTC.

This clone was seen only once. The rearrangement uses TRBV9 and TRBJ2-5, with D possibly being TRBD1 (5 bases). Germline values: CDR1 SGDLS, CDR2 YYNGEE. The CDR3 totals 15 residues. V lost 4 bases and J 3 bases, leaving 16 bases between the germline ends. CDR3 nucleotide sequence: TGTGCCAGCAGCCCGGTAGGGGCCGGAAAAGAGACCCAGTACTTC. This translates into CASSPVGAGKETQYF.

The chain is built from TRBV2 and TRBJ1-3; no firm D call. There are 14 residues in the CDR3. CDR1 SNHLY and CDR2 FYNNEI come from the germline V gene. V dropped 3 bases and J dropped 4 bases, with 10 bases sitting between them. The CDR3 is CASSESGSGNTIYF. DNA for the CDR3: TGTGCCAGCAGTGAGAGTGGGAGCGGAAACACCATATATTTT.

The chain uses TRBV6-5 and TRBJ2-3, with D hard to call. V was shortened by 8 bases and J by 1 base, with 4 bases between the two germline ends. Germline CDR1 is MNHEY and CDR2 is SVGAGI. The CDR3 is made up of 11 amino acids. This chain's CDR3 is CASEGTDTQYF. In nucleotides, the CDR3 is TGTGCCAGCGAAGGCACAGATACGCAGTATTTT.

Only one count was recorded for this clone. The rearrangement joins TRBV28 to TRBJ1-2; 8 positions agree with TRBD1. V was pared by 3 bases and J by 2 bases, with 11 bases of the junction left unmatched. This CDR3 region has 17 residues. The germline V gene has CDR1 MDHEN and CDR2 SYDVKM. Written as DNA, the CDR3 is TGTGCCAGCAGTTTTGGTTCTTATGACAGGGGCAACTATGGCTACACCTTC. It specifies CASSFGSYDRGNYGYTF.

The chain carries TRBV5-1 and TRBJ2-2; 7 bases match TRBD2. The germline gives CDR1 SGHRS, CDR2 YFSETQ. The CDR3 spans 14 residues. V was clipped by 7 bases and J by 4 bases; unmatched bases: 7. CDR3: CASARGGVTGELFF. The CDR3, as DNA: TGCGCCAGCGCCCGGGGAGGGGTCACCGGGGAGCTGTTTTTT.

This clone was seen more than once but under ten times. The V call is TRBV4-1, the J call TRBJ1-6; 7 positions agree with TRBD1. The CDR3 contains 14 residues. Germline V gene sequence: CDR1 MGHRA, CDR2 YSYEKL. J was trimmed by 10 bases and V by 1 base; bases with no gene match: 4. This chain's CDR3 is CASSQGDSVSPLHF. DNA for the CDR3: TGCGCCAGCAGCCAAGGGGACAGTGTGTCACCCCTCCACTTT.

The V gene is TRBV5-1, the J gene TRBJ2-1; 14 bases align to TRBD2. The germline V gene encodes CDR1 SGHRS and CDR2 YFSETQ. V gave up 4 bases and J gave up 8 bases; unmatched junction bases: 17. The CDR3 totals 19 residues. DNA for the CDR3: TGCGCCAGCAGCCTCATGACTAGCGGGGGGGCCGGTTCTAGGTATGAGCAGTTCTTC. Translation gives CASSLMTSGGAGSRYEQFF.

The genes are TRBV5-1 and TRBJ1-2; D is perhaps TRBD1 (6 bases). The germline V gene has CDR1 SGHRS and CDR2 YFSETQ. The CDR3 runs 13 residues. The V end lost 4 bases, the J end lost 4 bases, and 11 bases lay between the germline ends. This CDR3 reads CASSPEQGYGYTF. The CDR3 bases are TGCGCCAGCAGCCCGGAACAGGGCTATGGCTACACCTTC. The variable domain in full, with the rest retrieved from reference TRBV5-1 and TRBJ1-2, is KAGVTQTPRYLIKTRGQQVTLSCSPISGHRSVSWYQQTPGQGLQFLFEYFSETQRNKGNFPGRFSGRQFSNSRSEMNVSTLELGDSALYLCASSPEQGYGYTFGSGTRLTVV.

This chain uses TRBV10-3 with TRBJ2-5; unclear D gene. This CDR3 comprises 14 residues. Trimming removed 0 bases at V and 5 bases at J, with 10 bases between. Germline V gene sequence: CDR1 ENHRY, CDR2 SYGVKD. The CDR3 sequence: CAISESVTVETQYF. Written as DNA, the CDR3 is TGTGCCATCAGTGAGTCGGTAACAGTGGAGACCCAGTACTTC.

The chain carries TRBV15 and TRBJ2-1, with 8 positions matching TRBD2. Germline CDR1 and CDR2: LNHNV and YYDKDF (reference sequence). The V and J ends lost 0 bases and 8 bases, in that order; junction bases with no gene match: 12. The CDR3 sequence is 17 residues long. The CDR3 loop reads CATSRDLAGGGVDEQFF. In nucleotides, the CDR3 is TGTGCCACCAGCAGAGATCTTGCGGGGGGCGGGGTGGATGAGCAGTTCTTC. The full variable domain, in which reference TRBV15 and TRBJ2-1 provide the parts outside the CDR3, is DAMVIQNPRYQVTQFGKPVTLSCSQTLNHNVMYWYQQKSSQAPKLLFHYYDKDFNNEADTPDNFQSRRPNTSFCFLDIRSPGLGDTAMYLCATSRDLAGGGVDEQFFGPGTRLTVL.

The V and J genes are TRBV30 and TRBJ2-2, with D perhaps matching TRBD2 (5 bases). CDR3 length equals 14 residues. Germline V CDR1 and CDR2: GTSNPN, SVGIG (reference sequence). V lost 0 bases and J lost 6, with 11 bases in between. CDR3 loop: CAWSVLSGSGELFF. CDR3 in DNA: TGTGCCTGGAGTGTACTCTCGGGGTCCGGGGAGCTGTTTTTT.

This chain connects TRBV30 to TRBJ2-7; 7 bases map to TRBD2. With 5 bases clipped from V and 3 bases from J, the junction kept 13 bases outside the gene matches. In germline, CDR1 is GTSNPN, CDR2 SVGIG (reference sequence). This CDR3 comprises 15 residues. The DNA of the CDR3 is TGTGCCTGGGGCGGTGGCGGGGGTGATATCTACGAGCAGTACTTC. Its protein is CAWGGGGGDIYEQYF.

The CDR3 here is CASSYGADNSPLHF. CDR3 coding DNA: TGTGCCAGCAGTTATGGGGCGGATAATTCACCCCTCCACTTT. The chain couples TRBV6-5 to TRBJ1-6; D might be TRBD1 (5 bases). The CDR3 runs 14 residues. Germline V gene sequence: CDR1 MNHEY, CDR2 SVGAGI. Trimming shortened V by 3 bases and J by 5 bases, and 8 bases separated the two germline ends.

About this clone itself: Other DNA variants within this sample encode the same CDR3. The chain links TRBV10-1 to TRBJ2-7; D not certain. Trimming left V 0 bases short and J 7 bases short, with 13 bases between. Germline lookup yields CDR1 WNHNN and CDR2 SYGVQD (reference sequence). The CDR3 totals 14 residues. As DNA, the CDR3 is TGCGCCAGCAGTGAGTCGGGCTCCCTTAGGGAGCAGTACTTC. Amino acids: CASSESGSLREQYF.

The chain is built from TRBV10-1 and TRBJ2-1; D perhaps matches TRBD1 (6 bases). This CDR3 comprises 14 residues. The germline gives CDR1 WNHNN, CDR2 SYGVQD (reference sequence). Trimming stripped 5 bases from V and 9 bases from J, with 17 bases between. The CDR3 spells CASSPDILGGEQFF. The CDR3 region has the DNA TGCGCCAGCAGTCCGGACATTTTAGGGGGTGAGCAGTTCTTC.

This chain links TRBV4-1 with TRBJ1-3; no reliable D call. The CDR3 has 15 residues. Germline V gene lookup returns CDR1 MGHRA and CDR2 YSYEKL. Trimming took 4 bases from V and 2 from J, leaving 12 bases between them. The CDR3 here is CASSLPGETGNTIYF. For the CDR3, the DNA is TGCGCCAGCAGCCTACCCGGGGAGACTGGAAACACCATATATTTT.

V is TRBV15 and J is TRBJ2-6, with D unclear. CDR1 LNHNV and CDR2 YYDKDF come from the germline V gene (reference sequence). The V gene lost 2 bases and the J gene lost 2 bases, with 4 bases spanning the gap. The CDR3 totals 14 residues. CDR3 residues: CATSRSTGANVLTF. In nucleotides, the CDR3 is TGTGCCACCAGCAGATCAACTGGGGCCAACGTCCTGACTTTC.

The rearrangement links TRBV10-3 to TRBJ2-3; 7 nucleotides match TRBD2. Germline V CDR1 and CDR2: ENHRY, SYGVKD. Trimming at V came to 3 bases and at J to 3 bases, leaving 18 bases not matched to a gene. This CDR3 spans 19 amino acids. In DNA form, the CDR3 reads TGTGCCATCAGTGACCCAGGGTTTTTGGGAGGGCCGAGTACAGATACGCAGTATTTT. Protein: CAISDPGFLGGPSTDTQYF.

This clone was found a few times. The CDR3 region is CASSDRQAYGYTF. The CDR3 DNA reads TGTGCCAGCAGTGATCGCCAAGCTTATGGCTACACCTTC. This chain connects TRBV2 to TRBJ1-2; D gene unclear. V was cut by 3 bases and J by 5 bases, with 10 bases left in between. The CDR3 length is 13 residues. The germline gives CDR1 SNHLY, CDR2 FYNNEI.

In its sample, this clone was seen once. This sequence joins TRBV7-9 and TRBJ2-7; 10 bases match TRBD2. This CDR3 spans 15 amino acids. Losses at the gene ends were 4 bases for V and 7 bases for J; bases not matched to a gene: 10. Germline assignment: CDR1 SEHNR and CDR2 FQNEAQ (reference sequence). This CDR3 reads CASSSLAGANGEQYF. Written as DNA, the CDR3 is TGTGCCAGCAGCTCTCTAGCGGGAGCCAATGGGGAGCAGTACTTC.

The V and J genes are TRBV4-1 and TRBJ2-1, with 12 positions matching TRBD2. The germline V gene encodes CDR1 MGHRA and CDR2 YSYEKL. The CDR3 length is 16 residues. V shed 7 bases, J shed 0 bases, and the junction held 4 bases outside the gene matches. In nucleotides, the CDR3 is TGCGCCAGCACCCGGACTAGCGGGGCCTCCTACAATGAGCAGTTCTTC. The encoded protein is CASTRTSGASYNEQFF.

The chain couples TRBV4-3 to TRBJ2-7; 7 nucleotides match TRBD1. Germline loops: CDR1 LGHNA, CDR2 YSLEER. V was clipped by 0 bases and J by 1 base; unmatched bases: 12. The CDR3 is made up of 18 amino acids. CDR3 in amino acids: CASSQEPPWTGGSYEQYF. CDR3 bases: TGCGCCAGCAGCCAAGAGCCCCCTTGGACAGGTGGGTCCTACGAGCAGTACTTC.

This clone has only one observation. This specimen includes other DNA sequences encoding the same CDR3. This chain connects TRBV29-1 to TRBJ1-1; a possible D gene is TRBD1 (5 bases). Trimming removed 2 bases at V and 1 base at J, with 11 bases between. This CDR3 region has 14 residues. Germline V gives CDR1 SQVTM, CDR2 ANQGSEA. The CDR3 sequence: CSVETAGPNTEAFF. The CDR3 DNA reads as TGCAGCGTTGAAACGGCAGGGCCGAACACTGAAGCTTTCTTT.

This chain links TRBV6-5 with TRBJ2-6; D gene ambiguous. The V gene lost 10 bases and the J gene lost 2 bases, with 9 bases spanning the gap. The CDR3 is 13 amino acids. Germline V gives CDR1 MNHEY, CDR2 SVGAGI. CDR3 region: CAIRPPGANVLTF. CDR3 nucleotide sequence: TGTGCCATACGCCCCCCTGGGGCCAACGTCCTGACTTTC.

This chain connects TRBV27 to TRBJ2-7, with 11 positions matching TRBD2. CDR1 MNHEY and CDR2 SMNVEV come from the germline V gene (reference sequence). CDR3 size: 14 residues. V was pared by 2 bases and J by 4 bases, with 1 base of the junction left unmatched. In DNA, the CDR3 is TGTGCCAGCAGTTTAACTAGCGGGAGATACGAGCAGTACTTC. Translated, it gives CASSLTSGRYEQYF.

The rearrangement joins TRBV4-3 to TRBJ2-1, with no clear D. V lost 4 bases and J 4 bases, leaving 8 bases between the germline ends. Germline CDR1 LGHNA, CDR2 YSLEER. This CDR3 has 13 residues. CDR3 nucleotides: TGCGCCAGCAGCCTAGAGATGTACAATGAGCAGTTCTTC. This gives the protein CASSLEMYNEQFF.

This clone was observed once. The chain links TRBV4-3 to TRBJ2-7; possible D gene TRBD1, 6 bases. The CDR3 loop spans 14 amino acids. Germline-derived CDR1 and CDR2 are LGHNA and YSLEER. V dropped 3 bases and J dropped 5 bases, with 14 bases sitting between them. The CDR3 DNA is TGCGCCAGCAGCCACCAGACAGGATCGAACGAGCAGTACTTC. It codes for CASSHQTGSNEQYF.

V usage is TRBV5-4 and J usage is TRBJ2-5; a possible D gene is TRBD2 (7 bases). Germline V gene sequence: CDR1 SGHNT, CDR2 YYREEE (reference sequence). The CDR3 runs to 16 residues. The V and J ends lost 0 bases and 5 bases respectively, with 17 bases between them. The CDR3 here is CASSLGSRGAQETQYF. The CDR3 nucleotides read TGTGCCAGCAGCTTGGGTTCCCGGGGGGCCCAGGAGACCCAGTACTTC.